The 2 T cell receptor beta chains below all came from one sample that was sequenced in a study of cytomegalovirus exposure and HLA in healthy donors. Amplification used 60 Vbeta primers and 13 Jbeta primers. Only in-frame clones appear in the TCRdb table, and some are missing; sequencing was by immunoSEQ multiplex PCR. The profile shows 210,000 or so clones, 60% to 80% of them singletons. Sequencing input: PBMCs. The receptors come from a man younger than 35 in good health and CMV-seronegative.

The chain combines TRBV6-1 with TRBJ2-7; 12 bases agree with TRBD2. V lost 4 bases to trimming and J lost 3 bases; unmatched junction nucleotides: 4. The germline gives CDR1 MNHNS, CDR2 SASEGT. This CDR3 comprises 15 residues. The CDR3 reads CASSAWTSGDYEQYF. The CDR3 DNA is TGTGCCAGCAGTGCCTGGACTAGCGGGGACTACGAGCAGTACTTC.

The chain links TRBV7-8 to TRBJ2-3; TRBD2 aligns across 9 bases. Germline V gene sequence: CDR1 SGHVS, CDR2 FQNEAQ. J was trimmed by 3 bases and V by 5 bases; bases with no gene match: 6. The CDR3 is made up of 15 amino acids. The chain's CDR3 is CASSTRLAETDTQYF. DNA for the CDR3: TGTGCCAGCAGCACACGACTAGCGGAGACAGATACGCAGTATTTT. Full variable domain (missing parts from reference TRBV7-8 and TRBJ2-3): GAGVSQSPRYKVAKRGQDVALRCDPISGHVSLFWYQQALGQGPEFLTYFQNEAQLDKSGLPSDRFFAERPEGSVSTLKIQRTQQEDSAVYLCASSTRLAETDTQYFGPGTRLTVL.